A single sample is the source of the 20 T cell receptor beta chains below, sequenced in a study of cytomegalovirus exposure and HLA in healthy donors. Primers: 60 Vbeta forward and 13 Jbeta reverse. TCRdb keeps only in-frame clones here, not all; method: immunoSEQ multiplex PCR. The sample has approximately 100,000 clones, around 67% seen once. The specimen sequenced was PBMCs. All receptors derive from a male donor in good health and CMV-seronegative.

This sequence joins TRBV15 and TRBJ1-5, with 7 bases lining up with TRBD1. The CDR3 contains 14 residues. The ends lost 5 bases at V and 6 bases at J; junction bases unmatched: 7. Germline lookup yields CDR1 LNHNV and CDR2 YYDKDF (reference sequence). DNA of the CDR3: TGTGCCACCAGCCCAGGGGGTGTGCTTCAGCCCCAGCATTTT. This sequence encodes CATSPGGVLQPQHF.

J is TRBJ2-7 and V is TRBV9; D might be TRBD2 (5 bases). This CDR3 has 14 residues. In germline, CDR1 is SGDLS, CDR2 YYNGEE. V was pared by 2 bases and J by 2 bases, with 11 bases between. The CDR3 loop is CASSVAGETYEQYF. Here the CDR3 DNA reads TGTGCCAGCAGCGTCGCCGGGGAAACCTACGAGCAGTACTTC.

The V gene is TRBV27, the J gene TRBJ1-1; no definite D call. The CDR3 totals 13 residues. The V gene's germline CDR1 is MNHEY and CDR2 SMNVEV (reference sequence). Trimming took off 7 bases at V and 8 bases at J, with 17 bases between the two ends. Here the CDR3 reads CASINDGDDEAFF. CDR3 coding DNA: TGTGCCAGCATTAACGACGGAGATGACGAAGCTTTCTTT.

The chain combines TRBV4-2 with TRBJ2-7; TRBD1 agrees at 8 bases. The trim removed 5 bases at V and 4 bases at J, leaving 10 bases unmatched. This CDR3 region has 15 residues. Germline V gene sequence: CDR1 LGHNA, CDR2 YNFKEQ. CDR3 bases: TGTGCCAGCAGCAATACAGGGGGGACCCTTTACGAGCAGTACTTC. Translation: CASSNTGGTLYEQYF.

CDR3 region: CASSQSNQPQHF. Written as DNA, the CDR3 is TGTGCCAGCAGCCAAAGCAATCAGCCCCAGCATTTT. This sequence joins TRBV28 and TRBJ1-5; D gene uncertain. Trimming removed 6 bases at V and 1 base at J, with 4 bases between. Germline V gene data show CDR1 as MDHEN and CDR2 as SYDVKM. This CDR3 spans 12 amino acids.

The gene calls are TRBV9 and TRBJ1-1; 9 nucleotides line up with TRBD1. Unmatched junction bases numbered 8, after V lost 0 bases and J lost 5 bases. CDR3 size: 16 residues. Germline V lookup: CDR1 SGDLS, CDR2 YYNGEE. DNA for the CDR3: TGTGCCAGCAGCGTAGCCCCCGGGACAGGGTCGACTGAAGCTTTCTTT. This codes for CASSVAPGTGSTEAFF. Combining the CDR3 with reference TRBV9 and TRBJ1-1 gives the whole variable domain DSGVTQTPKHLITATGQRVTLRCSPRSGDLSVYWYQQSLDQGLQFLIQYYNGEERAKGNILERFSAQQFPDLHSELNLSSLELGDSALYFCASSVAPGTGSTEAFFGQGTRLTVV.

V gene TRBV25-1 combines with J gene TRBJ1-1; no reliable D call. Germline CDR1 MGHDK, CDR2 SYGVNS. CDR3 length: 17 residues. V lost 0 bases to trimming and J lost 3 bases, with 17 bases between them. CDR3 DNA: TGTGCCAGCAGTGAATATAGCGGCGACCCGAGGGACACTGAAGCTTTCTTT. Encoded protein: CASSEYSGDPRDTEAFF.

The chain employs TRBV14 and TRBJ2-1; a possible D gene is TRBD1 (5 bases). The germline V and J ends were trimmed by 6 bases and 0 bases, with 12 bases remaining between them. Germline values: CDR1 SGHDN, CDR2 FVKESK. The CDR3 sequence is 15 residues long. This chain's CDR3 is CASRHQGSSYNEQFF. The CDR3 region has the DNA TGTGCCAGCAGACATCAGGGTAGCTCCTACAATGAGCAGTTCTTC.

This rearrangement joins TRBV28 to TRBJ1-5; D is possibly TRBD1 (6 bases). The V end lost 0 bases, the J end lost 1 base, and 10 bases lay between the germline ends. Germline V gives CDR1 MDHEN, CDR2 SYDVKM. The CDR3 has 16 residues. The CDR3 sequence is CASSLWYRESNQPQHF. CDR3 in DNA: TGTGCCAGCAGTTTATGGTACAGGGAAAGCAATCAGCCCCAGCATTTT. The full variable domain, its missing parts supplied by reference TRBV28 and TRBJ1-5, is DVKVTQSSRYLVKRTGEKVFLECVQDMDHENMFWYRQDPGLGLRLIYFSYDVKMKEKGDIPEGYSVSREKKERFSLILESASTNQTSMYLCASSLWYRESNQPQHFGDGTRLSIL.

The chain recombines TRBV11-2 with TRBJ2-5; D may be TRBD1 (5 bases). V was cut by 4 bases and J by 4 bases, with 19 bases left in between. The CDR3 contains 16 residues. The V gene's germline CDR1 is SGHAT and CDR2 FQNNGV. CDR3 bases: TGTGCCAGCAGCTCGTCTGGAAAGACAGTAATAGAGACCCAGTACTTC. Its translation is CASSSSGKTVIETQYF.

The V gene is TRBV5-8, the J gene TRBJ1-6, with TRBD1 as a possible D gene (6 bases). This CDR3 has 14 residues. Germline CDR1 and CDR2: SGHTS and YDEGEE. Between the trimmed V and J ends, which lost 4 bases and 6 bases, there was a span of 11 bases. The CDR3 bases are TGTGCCAGCAGCGTGGACAGAAGTAATTCACCCCTCCACTTT. This sequence encodes CASSVDRSNSPLHF.

This clone was seen a handful of times. The rearrangement links TRBV29-1 to TRBJ1-5; D unclear. The CDR3 runs 12 residues. Germline lookup yields CDR1 SQVTM and CDR2 ANQGSEA. V was clipped by 7 bases and J by 4 bases, with 11 bases between them. The CDR3 sequence is CSASGQNQPQHF. The CDR3 bases are TGCAGCGCTAGCGGGCAGAATCAGCCCCAGCATTTT. Full variable domain (outside the CDR3, taken from reference TRBV29-1 and TRBJ1-5): SAVISQKPSRDICQRGTSLTIQCQVDSQVTMMFWYRQQPGQSLTLIATANQGSEATYESGFVIDKFPISRPNLTFSTLTVSNMSPEDSSIYLCSASGQNQPQHFGDGTRLSIL.

This clone came up once. The chain uses TRBV28 and TRBJ1-2, with a possible D match to TRBD1 (6 bases). The CDR3 is 21 amino acids. CDR1 MDHEN and CDR2 SYDVKM come from the germline V gene. V was trimmed by 3 bases and J by 4 bases, leaving 33 bases between them. CDR3 bases: TGTGCCAGCAGTTTGGTCCTTTGGGGAAAGGGACACACCACCGGGATCTATGGCTACACCTTC. Amino acids: CASSLVLWGKGHTTGIYGYTF.

The chain has TRBV19 and TRBJ2-7; D perhaps matches TRBD1 (6 bases). From germline, CDR1 is LNHDA and CDR2 SQIVND (reference sequence). Trimming left V 3 bases short and J 7 bases short, with 16 bases between. This CDR3 comprises 14 residues. The CDR3 DNA follows: TGTGCCAGTAGTATCGTACAGGGAGTAGATGAGCAGTACTTC. Its protein is CASSIVQGVDEQYF.

The table lists this clone with a count of one. The chain has TRBV27 and TRBJ1-5; 9 nucleotides agree with TRBD1. J gave up 1 base and V 2 bases, and 3 bases lay outside the gene matches. Germline V gene lookup returns CDR1 MNHEY and CDR2 SMNVEV (reference sequence). The CDR3 is 16 amino acids. The CDR3 DNA is TGTGCCAGCAGTTTACGGGGACAGGGCAGCAATCAGCCCCAGCATTTT. Protein: CASSLRGQGSNQPQHF.

This chain joins TRBV19 and TRBJ1-1, with TRBD1 identical over 7 bases. In germline, CDR1 is LNHDA, CDR2 SQIVND (reference sequence). The CDR3 has 15 amino acids. After removal of 7 bases from V and 1 base from J, the junction contained 9 bases not matched to a gene. CDR3 coding DNA: TGTGCCAGTAAGGAAGAAAGGGGGCGGAACACTGAAGCTTTCTTT. Translating gives CASKEERGRNTEAFF.

This clone was seen only a few times. J is TRBJ2-2 and V is TRBV9; TRBD2 agrees at 7 bases. CDR3 length equals 15 residues. CDR1 and CDR2 from the germline V gene are SGDLS and YYNGEE. V gave up 0 bases and J gave up 7 bases; unmatched junction bases: 6. CDR3 coding DNA: TGTGCCAGCAGCGTAGGGACTAGTAATAGCGGGGAGCTGTTTTTT. Translation: CASSVGTSNSGELFF.

J is TRBJ2-2 and V is TRBV13, with 8 bases lining up with TRBD2. The trim removed 5 bases at V and 3 bases at J, leaving 8 bases unmatched. The CDR3 consists of 16 residues. Germline loops: CDR1 PRHDT, CDR2 FYEKMQ (reference sequence). CDR3 sequence: CASSQRAGEDTGELFF. In DNA, the CDR3 is TGTGCCAGCAGCCAAAGAGCGGGAGAGGACACCGGGGAGCTGTTTTTT.

This chain links TRBV27 with TRBJ2-3; 8 bases fit TRBD2. The CDR3 runs 15 residues. CDR1 MNHEY and CDR2 SMNVEV come from the germline V gene (reference sequence). Trimming took 2 bases from V and 5 from J; bases not matched to a gene: 6. The CDR3 coding sequence is TGTGCCAGCAGTTTAACTAGCGGAGGTGGAGATACGCAGTATTTT. The encoded protein is CASSLTSGGGDTQYF.

The chain links TRBV7-9 to TRBJ2-5, with a weak D call TRBD1 (6 bases). Trimming took off 2 bases at V and 3 bases at J, with 16 bases between the two ends. This CDR3 has 16 residues. Germline V gene lookup returns CDR1 SEHNR and CDR2 FQNEAQ (reference sequence). CDR3 sequence (DNA): TGTGCCAGCAGCTTACGGGTCCGGGCAGGGGAAGAGACCCAGTACTTC. Translation: CASSLRVRAGEETQYF.